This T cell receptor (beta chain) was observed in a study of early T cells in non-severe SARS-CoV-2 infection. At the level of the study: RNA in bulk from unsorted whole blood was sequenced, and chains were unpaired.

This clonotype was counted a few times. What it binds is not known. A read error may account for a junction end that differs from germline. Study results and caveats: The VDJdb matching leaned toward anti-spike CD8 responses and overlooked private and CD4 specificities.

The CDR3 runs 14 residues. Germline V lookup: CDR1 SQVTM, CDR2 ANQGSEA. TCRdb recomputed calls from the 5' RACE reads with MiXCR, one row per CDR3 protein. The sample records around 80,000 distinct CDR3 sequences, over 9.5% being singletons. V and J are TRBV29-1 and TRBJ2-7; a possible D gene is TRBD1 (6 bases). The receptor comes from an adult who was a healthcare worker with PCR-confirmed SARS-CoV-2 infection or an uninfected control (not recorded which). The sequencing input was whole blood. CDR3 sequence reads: CSVEGLSSGDEQYF. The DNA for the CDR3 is TGCAGCGTGGAAGGGCTAAGCTCAGGGGACGAGCAGTACTTC.